A selection of T cell receptor beta chains follows, all from one sample in a study of neurological immune-mediated disorders. A single record per CDR3 protein comes from TCRdb applying MiXCR to the 5' RACE reads. The sample lists approximately 28,000 distinct CDR3 sequences, about an eighth seen once, with approximately 5.6% in the top ten. What was sequenced was CD4+ T cells from blood. These receptors were obtained from a female donor with HTLV-1-associated myelopathy (HAM/TSP). CDR3s leave out the opening cysteine and the closing phenylalanine or tryptophan.

J gene	V gene	CDR3 protein
TRBJ2-1	TRBV5-1	ASSLGGGSDEQF
TRBJ2-3	TRBV18	ASSPGAGEADTQY
TRBJ2-3	TRBV4-3	ASSQGGIEDTQY
TRBJ2-1	TRBV5-1	ASSLGTSGSYNEQF
TRBJ1-4	TRBV21-1	ASSPKGRMDRGGEKLF
TRBJ1-1	TRBV7-3	ASSFGRNTEAF
TRBJ2-7	TRBV5-1	ASSFNGAGPYEQY
TRBJ2-1	TRBV12-3/TRBV12-4	ASSSTQGLARSYNEQF
TRBJ2-7	TRBV29-1	IVGWAGAFYEQN
TRBJ2-4	TRBV5-4	ASSSQGAAAKNIQY
TRBJ2-3	TRBV18	ASSPVTSGTTDTQY
TRBJ2-3	TRBV4-2	ASSQGRLTDTQY
TRBJ2-7	TRBV5-1	ASSFTRGTGTYEQY
TRBJ2-7	TRBV6-2/TRBV6-3	ASSYPGPYEQY
TRBJ2-3	TRBV7-6	ASSLAAPSGDTQY
TRBJ2-2	TRBV24-1	ATSDSERRGLAGATGELF
TRBJ2-7	TRBV5-1	ASSPPGMTHEQY
TRBJ2-7	TRBV9	ASSVGLGHEQY
TRBJ2-7	TRBV5-1	ASSLTRYEQY
TRBJ1-1	TRBV5-6	ASSLGRNTEAF
TRBJ2-7	TRBV7-9	ASSLGGGRVNEQY
TRBJ2-7	TRBV20-1	SAIDRGPYEQY
TRBJ2-3	TRBV4-2	ASSQAWSDTQY
TRBJ2-7	TRBV18	ASSPYAANEQY
TRBJ1-1	TRBV7-2	ASSLRAGNTEAF
TRBJ1-6	TRBV20-1	SATTGLNSPLH
TRBJ2-6	TRBV14	ASSQTGANVLT
TRBJ2-2	TRBV2	ASRGGLVGGELF
TRBJ2-3	TRBV5-1	ASSFYICSVNRVQDTQY
TRBJ2-3	TRBV7-9	ASSFPGTRADTQY
TRBJ2-2	TRBV5-1	ASTRQGSGGATTGELF
TRBJ2-3	TRBV12-3/TRBV12-4	ASSLFPRLGTDTQY
TRBJ2-1	TRBV20-1	SARDPGTTMVNEQF
TRBJ2-5	TRBV20-1	SASFEGSETQY
TRBJ2-4	TRBV10-3	AISEDRAKNIQY
TRBJ1-2	TRBV27	ASSFLPLGYGYT
TRBJ2-2	TRBV5-1	ASSLDWAGKLAGDTGELF
TRBJ2-1	TRBV19	ASSSPGTSGFLSYNEQF
TRBJ2-5	TRBV20-1	SASWTSGPAQY
TRBJ2-1	TRBV7-2	ASNGQGAYNEQF
TRBJ1-5	TRBV5-1	ASSLDSGNPQH
TRBJ2-5	TRBV14	ASSQLYQETQY
TRBJ2-2	TRBV11-3	ASNLRSGSGELF
TRBJ2-1	TRBV24-1	ATSDYIKNEQF
TRBJ2-1	TRBV5-1	ASSLAPSGTGTNEQF
TRBJ2-5	TRBV6-5	ASSTREGAQY
TRBJ2-1	TRBV11-2	ASSSYIEQF
TRBJ2-1	TRBV11-1	ASRGGSDEQF
TRBJ1-6	TRBV7-2	ASSLDSLTYNSPLH
TRBJ2-3	TRBV29-1	SVEGTADTQY
TRBJ2-3	TRBV29-1	SVEERLTTSTDTQY
TRBJ1-4	TRBV7-9	ASSLPTGNEKLF
TRBJ2-2	TRBV7-2	AGSLTLANTGELF
TRBJ1-2	TRBV20-1	SASEGARNYGYT
TRBJ2-1	TRBV6-6	ASSYSGNEQF
TRBJ1-1	TRBV5-5	ASSAGTGGSEAF
TRBJ2-5	TRBV7-2	ASSPRAGPGVGTETQY
TRBJ2-7	TRBV4-2	ASSQEVGSEQY
TRBJ2-1	TRBV7-7	ASSPGGSYNEQF